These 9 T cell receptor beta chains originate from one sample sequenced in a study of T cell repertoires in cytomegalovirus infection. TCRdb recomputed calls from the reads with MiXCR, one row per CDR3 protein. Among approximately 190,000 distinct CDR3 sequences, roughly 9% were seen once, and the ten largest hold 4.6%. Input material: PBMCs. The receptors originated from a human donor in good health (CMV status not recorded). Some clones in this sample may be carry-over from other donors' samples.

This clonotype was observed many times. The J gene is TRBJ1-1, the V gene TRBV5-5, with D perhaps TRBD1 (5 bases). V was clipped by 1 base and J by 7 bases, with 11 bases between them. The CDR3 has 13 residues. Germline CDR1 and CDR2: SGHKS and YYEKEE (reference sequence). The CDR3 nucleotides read TGTGCCAGCAGCTTGACTGGGGGGAGTGAAGCTTTCTTT. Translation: CASSLTGGSEAFF.

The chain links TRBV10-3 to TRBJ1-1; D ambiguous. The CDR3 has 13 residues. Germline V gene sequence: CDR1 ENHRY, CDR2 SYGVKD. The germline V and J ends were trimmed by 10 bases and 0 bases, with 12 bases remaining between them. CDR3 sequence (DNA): TGTGCCACCTCGGTAGACATGAACACTGAAGCTTTCTTT. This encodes CATSVDMNTEAFF.

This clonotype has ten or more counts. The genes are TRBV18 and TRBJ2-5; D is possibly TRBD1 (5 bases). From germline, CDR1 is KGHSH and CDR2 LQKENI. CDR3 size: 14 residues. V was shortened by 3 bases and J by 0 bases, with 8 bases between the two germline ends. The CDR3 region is CASSPDRYQETQYF. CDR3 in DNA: TGTGCCAGCTCACCCGACAGATACCAAGAGACCCAGTACTTC.

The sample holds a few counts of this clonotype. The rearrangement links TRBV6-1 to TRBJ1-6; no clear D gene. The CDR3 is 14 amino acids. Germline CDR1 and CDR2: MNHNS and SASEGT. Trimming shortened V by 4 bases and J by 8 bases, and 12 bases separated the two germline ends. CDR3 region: CASSVRHADSPLHF. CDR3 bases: TGTGCCAGCAGTGTCAGACACGCGGATTCACCCCTCCACTTT.

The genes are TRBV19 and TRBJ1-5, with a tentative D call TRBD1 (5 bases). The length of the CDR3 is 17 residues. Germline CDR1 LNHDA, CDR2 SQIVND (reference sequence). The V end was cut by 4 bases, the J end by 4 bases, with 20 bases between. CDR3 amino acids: CASSTSGFRTSNQPQHF. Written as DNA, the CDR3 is TGTGCCAGTAGTACCTCAGGGTTCAGGACCTCTAATCAGCCCCAGCATTTT. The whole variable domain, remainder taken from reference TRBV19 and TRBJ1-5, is DGGITQSPKYLFRKEGQNVTLSCEQNLNHDAMYWYRQDPGQGLRLIYYSQIVNDFQKGDIAEGYSVSREKKESFPLTVTSAQKNPTAFYLCASSTSGFRTSNQPQHFGDGTRLSIL.

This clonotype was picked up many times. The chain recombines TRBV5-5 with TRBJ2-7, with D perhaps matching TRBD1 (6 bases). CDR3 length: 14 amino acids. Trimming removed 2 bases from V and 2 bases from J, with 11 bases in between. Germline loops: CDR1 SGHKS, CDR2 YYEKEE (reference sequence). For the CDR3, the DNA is TGTGCCAGCAGCTTCCGGGACACACCCTACGAGCAGTACTTC. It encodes CASSFRDTPYEQYF. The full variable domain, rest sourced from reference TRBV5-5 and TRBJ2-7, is DAGVTQSPTHLIKTRGQQVTLRCSPISGHKSVSWYQQVLGQGPQFIFQYYEKEERGRGNFPDRFSARQFPNYSSELNVNALLLGDSALYLCASSFRDTPYEQYFGPGTRLTVT.

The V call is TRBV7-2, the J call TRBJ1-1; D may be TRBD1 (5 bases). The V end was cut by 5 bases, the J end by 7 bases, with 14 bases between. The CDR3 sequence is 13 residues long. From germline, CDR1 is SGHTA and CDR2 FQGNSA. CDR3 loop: CASSEVWGYEAFF. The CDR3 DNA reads TGTGCCAGCAGCGAGGTCTGGGGGTATGAAGCTTTCTTT.

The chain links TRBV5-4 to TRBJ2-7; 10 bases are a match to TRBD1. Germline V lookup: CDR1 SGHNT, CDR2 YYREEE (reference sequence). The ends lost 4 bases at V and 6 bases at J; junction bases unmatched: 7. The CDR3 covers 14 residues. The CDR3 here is CASSLRDRGGEQYF. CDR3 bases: TGTGCCAGCAGCCTCCGGGACAGGGGAGGCGAGCAGTACTTC. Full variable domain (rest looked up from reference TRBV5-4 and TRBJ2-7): ETGVTQSPTHLIKTRGQQVTLRCSSQSGHNTVSWYQQALGQGPQFIFQYYREEENGRGNFPPRFSGLQFPNYSSELNVNALELDDSALYLCASSLRDRGGEQYFGPGTRLTVT.

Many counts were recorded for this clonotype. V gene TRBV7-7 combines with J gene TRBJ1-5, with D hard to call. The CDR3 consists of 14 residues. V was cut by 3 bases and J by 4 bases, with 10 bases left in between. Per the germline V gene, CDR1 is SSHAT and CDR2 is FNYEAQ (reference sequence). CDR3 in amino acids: CASSFFEENQPQHF. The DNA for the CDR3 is TGTGCCAGCAGCTTCTTTGAGGAGAATCAGCCCCAGCATTTT.